These T cell receptor beta chains were read from a single sample in a study of cytomegalovirus exposure and HLA in healthy donors. This table comes from immunoSEQ multiplex PCR, and its TCRdb copy is limited to in-frame clones, with some not included. The data hold some 150,000 clones, with 80% to 85% observed a single time. The material sequenced was PBMCs. These receptors came from a woman between 50 and 59 years old in good health and CMV-seropositive. CDR3s include the opening cysteine and the closing phenylalanine or tryptophan. D genes are given only for firm matches. Not all rows give a size; the values are once, few, many and, for expanded clones, a class.

V: TRBV15; size: NA; D: NA; J: TRBJ2-7; CDR3: CATSRDKRGLHEQYF; DNA: TGTGCCACCAGCAGAGATAAAAGAGGACTGCACGAGCAGTACTTC
V: TRBV7-2; size: NA; D: NA; J: TRBJ1-2; CDR3: CASSLDPANYGYTF; DNA: TGTGCCAGCAGCTTAGATCCAGCTAACTATGGCTACACCTTC
V: TRBV5-1; size: NA; D: NA; J: TRBJ2-1; CDR3: CASSLRVDNEQFF; DNA: TGCGCCAGCAGCCTTCGGGTGGACAATGAGCAGTTCTTC
V: TRBV2; size: NA; D: TRBD2; J: TRBJ2-3; CDR3: CASSEPLGSGGLRQYF; DNA: TGTGCCAGCAGTGAGCCCCTGGGTAGCGGGGGACTTAGGCAGTATTTT
V: TRBV7-9; size: once; D: NA; J: TRBJ1-1; CDR3: CASSLASGGPNTEAFF; DNA: TGTGCCAGCAGCTTAGCGTCGGGAGGGCCGAACACTGAAGCTTTCTTT
V: TRBV7-9; size: NA; D: NA; J: TRBJ1-4; CDR3: CASSSRGGSYEKLFF; DNA: TGTGCCAGCAGCTCCAGAGGGGGTTCTTATGAAAAACTGTTTTTT
V: TRBV6-6; size: NA; D: TRBD2; J: TRBJ2-5; CDR3: CASSYPLAGETQYF; DNA: TGTGCCAGCAGTTACCCTTTAGCGGGAGAGACCCAGTACTTC
V: TRBV14; size: NA; D: TRBD1; J: TRBJ1-2; CDR3: CASSQDGTVIYGYTF; DNA: TGTGCCAGCAGCCAAGACGGGACAGTTATCTATGGCTACACCTTC
V: TRBV6-5; size: NA; D: NA; J: TRBJ1-1; CDR3: CASSYSRPPEAFF; DNA: TGTGCCAGCAGTTACTCGAGGCCACCTGAAGCTTTCTTT
V: TRBV2; size: NA; D: NA; J: TRBJ1-2; CDR3: CANLGGFVRNYGYTF; DNA: TGTGCCAACCTAGGAGGCTTCGTCCGAAACTATGGCTACACCTTC
V: TRBV27; size: NA; D: TRBD1; J: TRBJ2-7; CDR3: CASSPDRGGYEQYF; DNA: TGTGCCAGCAGTCCAGACAGGGGGGGATACGAGCAGTACTTC
V: TRBV5-1; size: NA; D: NA; J: TRBJ2-2; CDR3: CASRVAGAGELFF; DNA: TGCGCCAGCAGAGTGGCGGGCGCCGGGGAGCTGTTTTTT
V: TRBV28; size: NA; D: NA; J: TRBJ1-5; CDR3: CASSSPTGPNQPQHF; DNA: TGTGCCAGCAGTTCCCCGACAGGCCCGAATCAGCCCCAGCATTTT
V: TRBV9; size: once; D: NA; J: TRBJ2-5; CDR3: CASSVGLGAGEETQYF; DNA: TGTGCCAGCAGCGTAGGACTCGGGGCAGGGGAAGAGACCCAGTACTTC
V: TRBV30; size: NA; D: NA; J: TRBJ1-5; CDR3: CACRGSAGHQPQHF; DNA: TGTGCCTGCCGGGGGTCCGCGGGGCATCAGCCCCAGCATTTT
V: TRBV30; size: NA; D: NA; J: TRBJ1-4; CDR3: CASADYNEKLFF; DNA: TGTGCCTCCGCGGACTACAATGAAAAACTGTTTTTT
V: TRBV18; size: NA; D: TRBD1; J: TRBJ1-2; CDR3: CASSPPDRAYGYTF; DNA: TGTGCCAGCTCACCACCCGACAGGGCCTATGGCTACACCTTC
V: TRBV2; size: NA; D: NA; J: TRBJ2-7; CDR3: CASRTQGYEQYF; DNA: TGTGCCAGCAGGACCCAGGGGTACGAGCAGTACTTC
V: TRBV15; size: NA; D: TRBD2; J: TRBJ2-5; CDR3: CATSRGGSGRAAETQYF; DNA: TGTGCCACCAGCAGAGGGGGGAGCGGGAGGGCGGCAGAGACCCAGTACTTC
V: TRBV7-9; size: few; D: TRBD1; J: TRBJ1-1; CDR3: CASSVRTGENTEAFF; DNA: TGTGCCAGCAGCGTCCGGACAGGGGAGAACACTGAAGCTTTCTTT
V: TRBV28; size: NA; D: NA; J: TRBJ2-7; CDR3: CASSHPDRVAYEQYF; DNA: TGTGCCAGCAGTCATCCGGACAGAGTTGCCTACGAGCAGTACTTC
V: TRBV6-1; size: NA; D: TRBD1; J: TRBJ2-1; CDR3: CASRDRGYYNEQFF; DNA: TGTGCCAGCAGGGACAGGGGCTACTACAATGAGCAGTTCTTC
V: TRBV10-3; size: NA; D: NA; J: TRBJ2-7; CDR3: CAISEYRDTYEQYF; DNA: TGTGCCATCAGTGAATACAGGGATACCTACGAGCAGTACTTC
V: TRBV7-9; size: NA; D: TRBD1; J: TRBJ1-5; CDR3: CASSLYRGGSNQPQHF; DNA: TGTGCCAGCAGCTTGTACAGGGGGGGTAGCAATCAGCCCCAGCATTTT
V: TRBV5-1; size: once; D: TRBD2; J: TRBJ2-7; CDR3: CASRNRTSGEQYF; DNA: TGCGCCAGCAGAAATCGGACTAGCGGCGAGCAGTACTTC
V: TRBV7-9; size: few; D: NA; J: TRBJ1-2; CDR3: CASSPPGGDSYGYTF; DNA: TGTGCCAGCAGCCCCCCCGGGGGGGATTCTTATGGCTACACCTTC
V: TRBV7-2; size: NA; D: TRBD1; J: TRBJ1-5; CDR3: CASSLEGDRPQHF; DNA: TGTGCCAGCAGCTTAGAAGGGGACAGGCCCCAGCATTTT
V: TRBV15; size: NA; D: NA; J: TRBJ1-5; CDR3: CATSSARGAFHQPQHF; DNA: TGTGCCACCAGCAGCGCCCGGGGTGCGTTTCATCAGCCCCAGCATTTT
V: TRBV18; size: once; D: TRBD2; J: TRBJ2-3; CDR3: CASSPPGGPEDTQYF; DNA: TGTGCCAGCTCACCTCCGGGGGGGCCCGAAGATACGCAGTATTTT
V: TRBV10-1; size: NA; D: NA; J: TRBJ1-6; CDR3: CASRALAGSSYNSPLHF; DNA: TGCGCCAGCAGAGCTCTAGCGGGGAGCTCCTATAATTCACCCCTCCACTTT
V: TRBV11-3; size: NA; D: NA; J: TRBJ2-2; CDR3: CASSSPSTNTGELFF; DNA: TGTGCCAGCAGCTCGCCTAGCACGAACACCGGGGAGCTGTTTTTT
V: TRBV9; size: NA; D: NA; J: TRBJ2-5; CDR3: CASSLVGQLEETQYF; DNA: TGTGCCAGCAGCCTAGTAGGACAGCTTGAAGAGACCCAGTACTTC
V: TRBV6-5; size: NA; D: NA; J: TRBJ2-7; CDR3: CASRPGQTYEQYF; DNA: TGTGCCAGCAGACCCGGACAGACCTACGAGCAGTACTTC
V: TRBV5-1; size: NA; D: NA; J: TRBJ1-1; CDR3: CASSLQAGNTEAFF; DNA: TGCGCCAGCAGCTTGCAGGCAGGGAACACTGAAGCTTTCTTT
V: TRBV5-8; size: once; D: TRBD1; J: TRBJ1-4; CDR3: CASSDDRGGLELFF; DNA: TGTGCCAGCAGCGATGACAGGGGGGGGTTGGAACTGTTTTTT
V: TRBV6-5; size: once; D: TRBD2; J: TRBJ2-5; CDR3: CASSYSAGTALGAQYF; DNA: TGTGCCAGCAGTTACTCAGCGGGGACGGCCCTCGGGGCCCAGTACTTC
V: TRBV5-6; size: NA; D: NA; J: TRBJ2-2; CDR3: CASSLIPGFTGELFF; DNA: TGTGCCAGCAGCTTAATTCCGGGGTTCACCGGGGAGCTGTTTTTT
V: TRBV6-4; size: NA; D: TRBD1; J: TRBJ2-7; CDR3: CASSFRQGGEQYF; DNA: TGTGCCAGCAGCTTCAGACAGGGTGGAGAGCAGTACTTC
V: TRBV7-3; size: NA; D: TRBD2; J: TRBJ2-1; CDR3: CASSPRVAGNNEQFF; DNA: TGTGCCAGCAGCCCCCGGGTAGCGGGAAACAATGAGCAGTTCTTC
V: TRBV9; size: NA; D: NA; J: TRBJ2-5; CDR3: CASSMNGILDETQYF; DNA: TGTGCCAGCAGCATGAACGGGATCCTCGACGAGACCCAGTACTTC
V: TRBV19; size: NA; D: NA; J: TRBJ1-1; CDR3: CASTRDGAGTEAFF; DNA: TGTGCCAGTACCCGTGATGGGGCAGGCACTGAAGCTTTCTTT
V: TRBV7-2; size: NA; D: NA; J: TRBJ2-3; CDR3: CASTKVGGLTDTQYF; DNA: TGTGCCAGCACCAAAGTCGGGGGTCTCACAGATACGCAGTATTTT
V: TRBV2; size: NA; D: NA; J: TRBJ1-1; CDR3: CASREQLRGTEAFF; DNA: TGTGCCAGCAGGGAGCAACTCAGGGGCACTGAAGCTTTCTTT
V: TRBV2; size: NA; D: TRBD1; J: TRBJ1-2; CDR3: CASQRPGTVLRGGYTF; DNA: TGTGCCAGCCAAAGACCAGGGACAGTACTAAGGGGGGGCTACACCTTC
V: TRBV28; size: NA; D: NA; J: TRBJ1-5; CDR3: CARKQVSNQPQHF; DNA: TGTGCCAGAAAACAGGTCAGCAATCAGCCCCAGCATTTT
V: TRBV15; size: NA; D: NA; J: TRBJ2-5; CDR3: CATSQMEGIQETQYF; DNA: TGTGCCACCAGCCAAATGGAGGGCATTCAAGAGACCCAGTACTTC
V: TRBV5-1; size: once; D: TRBD1; J: TRBJ2-1; CDR3: CASSQDEQGALNEQFF; DNA: TGCGCCAGCAGCCAAGACGAACAGGGGGCCCTAAATGAGCAGTTCTTC
V: TRBV6-5; size: NA; D: TRBD2; J: TRBJ2-1; CDR3: CASRGLAVSYNEQFF; DNA: TGTGCCAGCAGAGGACTAGCGGTCTCCTACAATGAGCAGTTCTTC
V: TRBV7-9; size: NA; D: NA; J: TRBJ1-1; CDR3: CASSTSTGNTEAFF; DNA: TGTGCCAGCAGCACATCGACAGGGAACACTGAAGCTTTCTTT
V: TRBV18; size: NA; D: NA; J: TRBJ2-2; CDR3: CASSPRQVETGELFF; DNA: TGTGCCAGCTCACCAAGGCAGGTCGAGACCGGGGAGCTGTTTTTT
V: TRBV5-6; size: once; D: TRBD2; J: TRBJ2-7; CDR3: CASSLPTSGESYEQYF; DNA: TGTGCCAGCAGCTTGCCGACTAGCGGGGAGAGTTACGAGCAGTACTTC
V: TRBV5-4; size: NA; D: NA; J: TRBJ1-2; CDR3: CASTIDSDYGYTF; DNA: TGTGCCAGCACCATTGACTCAGACTATGGCTACACCTTC
V: TRBV5-1; size: NA; D: TRBD2; J: TRBJ2-7; CDR3: CASRPAGGAFGQSYEQYF; DNA: TGCGCCAGCAGGCCTGCGGGGGGGGCTTTCGGACAGTCCTACGAGCAGTACTTC